What follows are 15 T cell receptor beta chains derived from one specimen sequenced in a study of T-cell reconstitution after alpha-beta-depleted transplantation in children. Preparing the TCRbeta library involved the use of unique molecular identifiers. TCRdb processed the PCR reads anew with MiXCR; each CDR3 protein has one entry. Of hundreds of thousands of distinct CDR3 sequences listed, approximately 9% are singletons. Material: PBMCs from the stem cell graft donor, obtained from the stem cell graft. These receptors all come from a human donor who donated a stem cell graft to a child with acute lymphoblastic leukemia.

The V call is TRBV24-1, the J call TRBJ1-2; TRBD1 is a possible D gene (5 bases). Germline V gene lookup returns CDR1 KGHDR and CDR2 SFDVKD. This CDR3 is built from 12 residues. V was pared by 6 bases and J by 5 bases, with 9 bases between. The CDR3 region has the DNA TGTGCCACCAGTCTCGACAGTTATGGCTACACCTTC. This gives the protein CATSLDSYGYTF.

V is TRBV12-3 or TRBV12-4 and J is TRBJ1-1, with D possibly TRBD1 on 5 matching bases. V was clipped by 5 bases and J by 1 base, with 11 bases between them. There are 14 residues in the CDR3. The CDR3 reads CASSPRVRNTEAFF. The CDR3 nucleotides are TGTGCCAGCAGTCCCAGGGTAAGGAACACTGAAGCTTTCTTT.

This rearrangement joins TRBV7-9 to TRBJ2-7, with D tentatively TRBD1 (6 bases). V lost 8 bases and J lost 7, with 18 bases in between. Per germline, CDR1 SEHNR and CDR2 FQNEAQ (reference sequence). This CDR3 has 13 amino acids. This CDR3 reads CASVPGVLNEQYF. CDR3 sequence (DNA): TGTGCCAGCGTTCCAGGGGTTCTGAATGAGCAGTACTTC.

This clonotype was seen repeatedly, ten times or more. The J gene is TRBJ2-7, the V gene TRBV4-3; D uncertain. CDR1 is LGHNA and CDR2 is YSLEER in the germline V gene. The length of the CDR3 is 13 residues. Deletions cut 4 bases from V and 1 base from J, with 8 bases between. CDR3 sequence reads: CASSPELSYEQYF. The CDR3 nucleotides read TGCGCCAGCAGCCCGGAGTTGTCCTACGAGCAGTACTTC.

This clonotype was seen many times. This chain uses TRBV7-8 with TRBJ2-1; TRBD2 matches at 7 bases. The CDR3 has 16 amino acids. With 4 bases clipped from V and 0 bases from J, the junction kept 6 bases outside the gene matches. Germline V lookup: CDR1 SGHVS, CDR2 FQNEAQ. CDR3: CASSSPSGSSYNEQFF. As DNA, the CDR3 is TGTGCCAGCAGCTCACCTAGCGGAAGCTCCTACAATGAGCAGTTCTTC. Looking up the rest from reference TRBV7-8 and TRBJ2-1 gives the full variable domain: GAGVSQSPRYKVAKRGQDVALRCDPISGHVSLFWYQQALGQGPEFLTYFQNEAQLDKSGLPSDRFFAERPEGSVSTLKIQRTQQEDSAVYLCASSSPSGSSYNEQFFGPGTRLTVL.

This clonotype was counted many times. This chain joins TRBV20-1 and TRBJ2-7; D call uncertain. The CDR3 runs to 13 residues. The V gene's germline CDR1 is DFQATT and CDR2 SNEGSKA (reference sequence). V was trimmed by 0 bases and J by 5 bases, leaving 11 bases between them. The CDR3 bases are TGCAGTGCTAGAGATCCGGGCGGCGACGAGCAGTACTTC. It specifies CSARDPGGDEQYF.

This clonotype appeared once. The V and J genes are TRBV5-1 and TRBJ1-1, with D hard to call. The V and J ends lost 2 bases and 3 bases respectively, with 14 bases between them. The germline V gene encodes CDR1 SGHRS and CDR2 YFSETQ. This CDR3 comprises 15 residues. CDR3 DNA: TGCGCCAGCAGCTTCGGGCTACTTCCCGACACTGAAGCTTTCTTT. This codes for CASSFGLLPDTEAFF.

The rearrangement uses TRBV29-1 and TRBJ2-7; D remains unclear. Germline V gives CDR1 SQVTM, CDR2 ANQGSEA. The CDR3 contains 12 residues. Trimming left V 3 bases short and J 3 bases short, with 9 bases between. The CDR3 reads CSVETNNYEQYF. CDR3 DNA sequence: TGCAGCGTTGAGACCAACAACTACGAGCAGTACTTC.

This clonotype was detected only a few times. This chain uses TRBV12-3 or TRBV12-4 with TRBJ1-2, with D perhaps matching TRBD1 (5 bases). V was clipped by 6 bases and J by 4 bases, with 12 bases between them. The CDR3 consists of 13 residues. CDR3 protein: CASRPGRGYGYTF. CDR3 sequence (DNA): TGTGCCAGCAGACCGGGGCGCGGCTATGGCTACACCTTC.

This clonotype was observed many times. The chain uses TRBV4-2 and TRBJ2-5; possible D gene TRBD1, 6 bases. Germline V gene sequence: CDR1 LGHNA, CDR2 YNFKEQ. The CDR3 consists of 16 residues. V was trimmed by 0 bases and J by 1 base, leaving 12 bases between them. CDR3 sequence (DNA): TGTGCCAGCAGCCAAGAAGGGGGTTCGAGCCAAGAGACCCAGTACTTC. Encoded protein: CASSQEGGSSQETQYF.

CDR3 bases: TGTGCCAGCAGCTTAGAAGGATCCCAAGAGACCCAGTACTTC. Translating it yields CASSLEGSQETQYF. The rearrangement joins TRBV7-2 to TRBJ2-5, with D hard to call. Trimming took 1 base from V and 1 from J, leaving 7 bases between them. CDR1 is SGHTA, CDR2 FQGNSA, per germline. The CDR3 has 14 amino acids.

This clonotype appeared a few times. The gene calls are TRBV27 and TRBJ2-3; D perhaps matches TRBD2 (6 bases). The CDR3 extends over 17 amino acids. Germline loops: CDR1 MNHEY, CDR2 SMNVEV (reference sequence). V lost 3 bases and J 3 bases, leaving 19 bases between the germline ends. CDR3 nucleotide sequence: TGTGCCAGCAGTTTTACCGGGGCCCACCGGGGGACAGATACGCAGTATTTT. It yields the protein CASSFTGAHRGTDTQYF.

The chain employs TRBV15 and TRBJ2-1; D perhaps matches TRBD1 (6 bases). Between the trimmed V and J ends, which lost 1 base and 7 bases, there was a span of 17 bases. The CDR3 is 16 residues long. From germline, CDR1 is LNHNV and CDR2 YYDKDF (reference sequence). This CDR3 reads CATSRGETGWRNEQFF. DNA for the CDR3: TGTGCCACCAGCAGAGGGGAAACAGGGTGGAGGAATGAGCAGTTCTTC.

This clonotype has ten or more counts. The chain combines TRBV20-1 with TRBJ2-1; a weak D match, TRBD1 (6 bases). CDR1 is DFQATT and CDR2 is SNEGSKA in the germline V gene (reference sequence). The V gene lost 1 base and the J gene lost 7 bases, with 8 bases spanning the gap. The CDR3 totals 12 residues. Here the CDR3 DNA reads TGCAGTGCTAGAGGGGGGCGGAATGAGCAGTTCTTC. Translation: CSARGGRNEQFF.

This clonotype was observed a handful of times. The chain uses TRBV20-1 and TRBJ1-2; D is unclear. Germline assignment: CDR1 DFQATT and CDR2 SNEGSKA (reference sequence). CDR3 length: 16 residues. Trimming shortened V by 0 bases and J by 8 bases, and 22 bases separated the two germline ends. The DNA for the CDR3 is TGCAGTGCTAGAGATGACGGGCGGGAGGCGGCTAGGGGCTACACCTTC. Its translation is CSARDDGREAARGYTF.